The 20 T cell receptor beta chains below all came from one sample that was sequenced in a study of cytomegalovirus exposure and HLA in healthy donors. The PCR was carried out with 60 Vbeta primers and 13 Jbeta primers. Generated by immunoSEQ multiplex PCR, the TCRdb table keeps only in-frame clones and is missing some. The profile shows 150,000 to 200,000 clones, more than 75% of them singletons. Sequencing was performed on PBMCs. These TCRs come from a woman between 50 and 59 years old in good health and CMV-seronegative.

The gene calls are TRBV5-1 and TRBJ2-5, with D hard to call. Trimming stripped 4 bases from V and 7 bases from J, with 17 bases between. This CDR3 has 14 amino acids. CDR1 is SGHRS, CDR2 YFSETQ, per germline. The CDR3 region is CASSPEDLRGTQYF. The CDR3 DNA is TGCGCCAGCAGCCCTGAAGACCTAAGAGGGACCCAGTACTTC.

This clone occurred a few times. This chain uses TRBV9 with TRBJ1-2, with 7 bases lining up with TRBD1. The CDR3 is made up of 14 amino acids. Germline lookup yields CDR1 SGDLS and CDR2 YYNGEE. The V and J ends lost 1 base and 7 bases, in that order; junction bases with no gene match: 7. CDR3: CASSVSHTGAGYTF. The CDR3, as DNA: TGTGCCAGCAGCGTATCCCATACAGGGGCTGGCTACACCTTC.

The chain is built from TRBV9 and TRBJ2-1; TRBD1 matches at 9 bases. The trim removed 4 bases at V and 8 bases at J, leaving 10 bases unmatched. The CDR3 is 15 amino acids. Germline CDR1 and CDR2: SGDLS and YYNGEE. CDR3 DNA sequence: TGTGCCAGCAGCTTCCGGGACAGGGAGGTTGATGAGCAGTTCTTC. Encoded protein: CASSFRDREVDEQFF.

The gene calls are TRBV5-6 and TRBJ1-2; 10 positions agree with TRBD1. The germline V gene has CDR1 SGHDT and CDR2 YYEEEE. This CDR3 has 16 residues. Losses at the gene ends were 0 bases for V and 4 bases for J; bases not matched to a gene: 6. The CDR3, as DNA: TGTGCCAGCAGCTTGGGGACAGGGGGAAAAGGCTATGGCTACACCTTC. It codes for CASSLGTGGKGYGYTF. The variable domain in full, with the rest retrieved from reference TRBV5-6 and TRBJ1-2, is DAGVTQSPTHLIKTRGQQVTLRCSPKSGHDTVSWYQQALGQGPQFIFQYYEEEERQRGNFPDRFSGHQFPNYSSELNVNALLLGDSALYLCASSLGTGGKGYGYTFGSGTRLTVV.

The chain employs TRBV19 and TRBJ1-2; D not certain. The CDR3 length is 14 residues. Trimming cost V 1 base and J 3 bases, with 9 bases left between them. Looked up from germline, CDR1 is LNHDA and CDR2 is SQIVND (reference sequence). CDR3 bases: TGTGCCAGTAGTATAGGATGGGGAGACTATGGCTACACCTTC. It codes for CASSIGWGDYGYTF. The full variable domain, rest sourced from reference TRBV19 and TRBJ1-2, is DGGITQSPKYLFRKEGQNVTLSCEQNLNHDAMYWYRQDPGQGLRLIYYSQIVNDFQKGDIAEGYSVSREKKESFPLTVTSAQKNPTAFYLCASSIGWGDYGYTFGSGTRLTVV.

This clone was seen only once. The chain carries TRBV14 and TRBJ2-1, with 10 bases aligning to TRBD2. The germline V gene has CDR1 SGHDN and CDR2 FVKESK. The CDR3 contains 19 residues. V was pared by 1 base and J by 1 base, with 10 bases of the junction left unmatched. The CDR3 region has the DNA TGTGCCAGCAGCCAAGTTGCCGGATGGACTAGCGGATCCTACAATGAGCAGTTCTTC. Residues: CASSQVAGWTSGSYNEQFF.

V and J are TRBV5-5 and TRBJ2-1; 11 positions match TRBD2. This CDR3 has 17 amino acids. J was trimmed by 8 bases and V by 1 base; bases with no gene match: 11. From germline, CDR1 is SGHKS and CDR2 YYEKEE (reference sequence). This CDR3 is CASSLSLAGGRFDEQFF. CDR3 bases: TGTGCCAGCAGCTTGAGTTTAGCGGGAGGGCGGTTCGATGAGCAGTTCTTC.

The chain employs TRBV19 and TRBJ2-2; weak D call: TRBD1 (6 bases). Germline-derived CDR1 and CDR2 are LNHDA and SQIVND (reference sequence). V was cut by 6 bases and J by 7 bases, with 15 bases left in between. The CDR3 is 14 amino acids. Written as DNA, the CDR3 is TGTGCCAGTAGATCCTTGGGGGCCGGCGGGGAGCTGTTTTTT. Translated: CASRSLGAGGELFF.

CDR3 in amino acids: CASSQGGSSGISYNEQFF. The CDR3 nucleotides read TGTGCCAGCAGCCAAGGAGGCAGTAGCGGGATCTCCTACAATGAGCAGTTCTTC. This sequence joins TRBV4-2 and TRBJ2-1; TRBD2 agrees at 8 bases. Germline CDR1 is LGHNA and CDR2 is YNFKEQ. The CDR3 consists of 18 residues. Trimming at V came to 1 base and at J to 0 bases, leaving 8 bases not matched to a gene.

The chain employs TRBV27 and TRBJ1-1, with 8 bases identical to TRBD1. CDR1 and CDR2 (germline): MNHEY, SMNVEV (reference sequence). Losses at the gene ends were 5 bases for V and 0 bases for J; bases not matched to a gene: 8. The CDR3 has 16 amino acids. CDR3 in DNA: TGTGCCAGCAGTCGATGGACAGGGAGTATGAACACTGAAGCTTTCTTT. Its protein is CASSRWTGSMNTEAFF.

V is TRBV5-4 and J is TRBJ2-7; D perhaps matches TRBD2 (6 bases). CDR3 length: 14 residues. V was pared by 4 bases and J by 3 bases, with 14 bases between. CDR1 is SGHNT, CDR2 YYREEE, per germline (reference sequence). DNA for the CDR3: TGTGCCAGCAGCCCAGGATACGGGGGCTACGAGCAGTACTTC. Protein product: CASSPGYGGYEQYF.

This chain uses TRBV7-2 with TRBJ2-1, with 7 bases fitting TRBD2. Germline CDR1 is SGHTA and CDR2 is FQGNSA. V was pared by 5 bases and J by 13 bases, with 14 bases of the junction left unmatched. The CDR3 is 14 amino acids. CDR3 sequence reads: CASSTGGPTQVQFF. For the CDR3, the DNA is TGTGCCAGCAGCACGGGAGGTCCCACCCAGGTTCAGTTCTTC.

The chain links TRBV28 to TRBJ2-7; 10 nucleotides line up with TRBD2. Looked up from germline, CDR1 is MDHEN and CDR2 is SYDVKM. This CDR3 has 16 residues. Germline trimming cut 5 bases from V and 6 bases from J; bases unmatched to any gene: 13. CDR3 in amino acids: CASSLPSSGRAGEQYF. CDR3 in DNA: TGTGCCAGCAGTCTCCCCTCCAGCGGGAGGGCAGGCGAGCAGTACTTC.

The gene calls are TRBV19 and TRBJ2-2, with TRBD1 matching 9 bases. The trim removed 3 bases at V and 2 bases at J, leaving 10 bases unmatched. The CDR3 has 18 amino acids. Germline assignment: CDR1 LNHDA and CDR2 SQIVND (reference sequence). The CDR3: CASSILRETGGNTGELFF. The CDR3 DNA follows: TGTGCCAGTAGTATTCTAAGGGAGACAGGGGGTAACACCGGGGAGCTGTTTTTT.

Worth noting for this clone: Additional DNA sequences in this sample encode the identical CDR3. The DNA of the CDR3 is TGCGCCAGCAGCTTGGGGGACAGGGAAGTCCTGACTTTC. Translating it yields CASSLGDREVLTF. The rearrangement uses TRBV5-1 and TRBJ2-6; 9 bases are a match to TRBD1. Germline V gene data show CDR1 as SGHRS and CDR2 as YFSETQ. Losses at the gene ends were 0 bases for V and 13 bases for J; bases not matched to a gene: 2. There are 13 residues in the CDR3.

The count of this clone is one. This chain uses TRBV9 with TRBJ2-1, with D perhaps matching TRBD2 (5 bases). V dropped 4 bases and J dropped 1 base, with 12 bases sitting between them. The CDR3 totals 15 residues. Germline lookup yields CDR1 SGDLS and CDR2 YYNGEE. CDR3 DNA: TGTGCCAGCAGCCCTAGTACGGGGTCCTACAATGAGCAGTTCTTC. This codes for CASSPSTGSYNEQFF. The full variable domain, completed using reference TRBV9 and TRBJ2-1, is DSGVTQTPKHLITATGQRVTLRCSPRSGDLSVYWYQQSLDQGLQFLIQYYNGEERAKGNILERFSAQQFPDLHSELNLSSLELGDSALYFCASSPSTGSYNEQFFGPGTRLTVL.

Only one count was recorded for this clone. The chain employs TRBV5-4 and TRBJ2-7, with a tentative D call TRBD2 (5 bases). The V gene lost 3 bases and the J gene lost 3 bases, with 7 bases spanning the gap. The CDR3 spans 12 residues. CDR1 and CDR2 from the germline V gene are SGHNT and YYREEE (reference sequence). The CDR3 loop reads CASSSGIYEQYF. In DNA form, the CDR3 reads TGTGCCAGCAGCTCGGGAATCTACGAGCAGTACTTC.

This chain joins TRBV6-6 and TRBJ2-3; D perhaps matches TRBD2 (6 bases). CDR1 is MNHNY and CDR2 is SVGAGI in the germline V gene (reference sequence). V lost 7 bases and J 0 bases, leaving 17 bases between the germline ends. The CDR3 has 16 amino acids. The CDR3 here is CASTVRRASSTDTQYF. CDR3 DNA: TGTGCCAGCACCGTAAGGAGGGCGTCTAGCACAGATACGCAGTATTTT.

The genes are TRBV28 and TRBJ2-7; tentative D call: TRBD1 (5 bases). The CDR3 runs to 12 residues. Trimming left V 6 bases short and J 4 bases short, with 10 bases between. CDR1 and CDR2 from the germline V gene are MDHEN and SYDVKM. The CDR3 is CASSPQAYEQYF. Here the CDR3 DNA reads TGTGCCAGCAGCCCACAGGCATACGAGCAGTACTTC.

The CDR3 region has the DNA TGTGCCAGCAGCTGGGTCCTAGCGGGAGGGGAAGAGACCCAGTACTTC. Translating it yields CASSWVLAGGEETQYF. V is TRBV7-2 and J is TRBJ2-5, with 12 bases identical to TRBD2. The CDR3 has 16 amino acids. Germline values: CDR1 SGHTA, CDR2 FQGNSA. V lost 4 bases and J lost 3; bases outside the gene matches: 6.